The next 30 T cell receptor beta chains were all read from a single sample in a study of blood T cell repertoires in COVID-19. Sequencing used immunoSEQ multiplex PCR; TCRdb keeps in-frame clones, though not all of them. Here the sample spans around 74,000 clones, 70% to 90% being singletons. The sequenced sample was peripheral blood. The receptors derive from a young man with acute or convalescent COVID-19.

The CDR3 DNA reads as TGTGCCAGCAGCTTACGCCTCGGGGGGCTCACTGGGGCCAACGTCCTGACTTTC. Protein: CASSLRLGGLTGANVLTF. The chain couples TRBV11-2 to TRBJ2-6, with a tentative D call TRBD2 (7 bases). This CDR3 has 18 amino acids. Trimming cost V 2 bases and J 2 bases, with 16 bases left between them. CDR1 and CDR2 (germline): SGHAT, FQNNGV.

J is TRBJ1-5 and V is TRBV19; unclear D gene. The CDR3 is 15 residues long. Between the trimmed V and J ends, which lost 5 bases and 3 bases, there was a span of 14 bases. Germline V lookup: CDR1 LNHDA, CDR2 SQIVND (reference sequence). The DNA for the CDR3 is TGTGCCAGTAGTTCTTTACACAGTATCAATCAGCCCCAGCATTTT. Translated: CASSSLHSINQPQHF.

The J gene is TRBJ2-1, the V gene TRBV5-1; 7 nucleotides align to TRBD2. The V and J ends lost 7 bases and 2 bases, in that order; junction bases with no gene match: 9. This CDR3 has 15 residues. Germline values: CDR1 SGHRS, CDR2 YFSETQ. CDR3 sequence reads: CASAISSGTYNEQFF. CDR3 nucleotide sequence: TGCGCCAGCGCAATTTCTAGCGGAACCTACAATGAGCAGTTCTTC.

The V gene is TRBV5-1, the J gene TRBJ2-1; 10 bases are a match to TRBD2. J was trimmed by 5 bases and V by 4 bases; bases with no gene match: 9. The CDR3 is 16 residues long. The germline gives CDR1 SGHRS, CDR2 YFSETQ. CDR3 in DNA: TGCGCCAGCAGCCCCCGGACTAGCGGAGGGCACAATGAGCAGTTCTTC. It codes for CASSPRTSGGHNEQFF.

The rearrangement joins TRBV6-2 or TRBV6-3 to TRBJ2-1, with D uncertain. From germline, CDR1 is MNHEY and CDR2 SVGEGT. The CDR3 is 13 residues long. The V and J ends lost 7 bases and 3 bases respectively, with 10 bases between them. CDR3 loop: CASTPGIYNEQFF. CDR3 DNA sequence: TGTGCCAGCACCCCGGGCATCTACAATGAGCAGTTCTTC.

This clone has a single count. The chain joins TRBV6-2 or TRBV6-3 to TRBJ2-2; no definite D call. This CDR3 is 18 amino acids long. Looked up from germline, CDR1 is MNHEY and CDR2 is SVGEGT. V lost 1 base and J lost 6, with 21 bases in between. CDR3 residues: CASSYYPAAPREAGELFF. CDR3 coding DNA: TGTGCCAGCAGTTACTATCCCGCGGCCCCCAGAGAAGCCGGGGAGCTGTTTTTT.

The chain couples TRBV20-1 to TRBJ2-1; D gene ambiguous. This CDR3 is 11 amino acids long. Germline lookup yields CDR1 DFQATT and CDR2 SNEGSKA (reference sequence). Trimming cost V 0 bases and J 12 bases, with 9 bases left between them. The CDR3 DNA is TGCAGTGCTAGAGATCCCTCCGGGCAGTTCTTC. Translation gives CSARDPSGQFF.

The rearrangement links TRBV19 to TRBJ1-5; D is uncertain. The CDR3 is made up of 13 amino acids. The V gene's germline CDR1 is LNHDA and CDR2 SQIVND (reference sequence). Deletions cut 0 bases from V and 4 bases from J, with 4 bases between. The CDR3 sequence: CASSIERNQPQHF. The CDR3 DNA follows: TGTGCCAGTAGTATAGAGAGGAATCAGCCCCAGCATTTT.

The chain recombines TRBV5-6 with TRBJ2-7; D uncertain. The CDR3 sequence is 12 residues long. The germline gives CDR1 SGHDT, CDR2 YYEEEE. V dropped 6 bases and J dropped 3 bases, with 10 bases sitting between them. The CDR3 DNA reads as TGTGCCAGCATGTTGACTGGCTACGAGCAGTACTTC. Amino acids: CASMLTGYEQYF.

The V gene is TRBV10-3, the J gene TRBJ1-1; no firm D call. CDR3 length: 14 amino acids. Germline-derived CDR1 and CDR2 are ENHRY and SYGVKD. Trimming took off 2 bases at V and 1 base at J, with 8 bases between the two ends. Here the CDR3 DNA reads TGTGCCATCAGTGAGCACGGGAAGAACACTGAAGCTTTCTTT. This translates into CAISEHGKNTEAFF.

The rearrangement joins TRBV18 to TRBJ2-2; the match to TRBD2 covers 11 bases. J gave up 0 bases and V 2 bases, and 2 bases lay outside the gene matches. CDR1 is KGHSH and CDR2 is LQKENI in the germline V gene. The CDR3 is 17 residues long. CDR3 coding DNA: TGTGCCAGCTCACCAGGACTAGCGGGCACGAACACCGGGGAGCTGTTTTTT. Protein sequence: CASSPGLAGTNTGELFF.

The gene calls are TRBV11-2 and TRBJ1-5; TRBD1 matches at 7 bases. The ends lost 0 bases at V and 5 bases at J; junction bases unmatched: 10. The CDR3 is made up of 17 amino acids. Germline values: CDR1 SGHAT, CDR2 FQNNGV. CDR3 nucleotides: TGTGCCAGCAGCTTAGATCTCCCGGGACAGAAGTATCAGCCCCAGCATTTT. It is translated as CASSLDLPGQKYQPQHF.

DNA for the CDR3: TGTGCCAGTAGTTTCGCAGGACAAGAGACCCAGTACTTC. It yields the protein CASSFAGQETQYF. The rearrangement links TRBV19 to TRBJ2-5; D is unresolved. CDR1 is LNHDA and CDR2 is SQIVND in the germline V gene (reference sequence). The CDR3 is made up of 13 amino acids. V lost 5 bases and J 2 bases, leaving 9 bases between the germline ends.

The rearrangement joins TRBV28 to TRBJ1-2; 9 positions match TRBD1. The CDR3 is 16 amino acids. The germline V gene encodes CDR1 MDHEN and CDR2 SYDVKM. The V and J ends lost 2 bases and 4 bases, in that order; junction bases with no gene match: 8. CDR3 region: CASSLTPPGQGYGYTF. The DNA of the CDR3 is TGTGCCAGCAGTTTAACGCCCCCGGGACAGGGCTATGGCTACACCTTC.

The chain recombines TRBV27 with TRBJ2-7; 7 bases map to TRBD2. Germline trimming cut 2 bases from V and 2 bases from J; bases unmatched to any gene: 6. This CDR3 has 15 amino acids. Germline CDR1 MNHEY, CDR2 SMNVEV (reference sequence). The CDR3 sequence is CASSLIPSGTYEQYF. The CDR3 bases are TGTGCCAGCAGTTTAATTCCTAGCGGAACCTACGAGCAGTACTTC.

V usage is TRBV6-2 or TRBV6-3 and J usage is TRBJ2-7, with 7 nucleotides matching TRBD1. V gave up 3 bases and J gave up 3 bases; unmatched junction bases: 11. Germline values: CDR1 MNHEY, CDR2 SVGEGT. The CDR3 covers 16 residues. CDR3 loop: CASSYWGQSLNYEQYF. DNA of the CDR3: TGTGCCAGCAGTTATTGGGGACAGTCGTTAAACTACGAGCAGTACTTC.

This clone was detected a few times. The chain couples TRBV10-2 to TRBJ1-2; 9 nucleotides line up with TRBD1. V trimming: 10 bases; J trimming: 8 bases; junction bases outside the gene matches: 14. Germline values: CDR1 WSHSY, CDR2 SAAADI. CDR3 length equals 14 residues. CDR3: CATTDRGRPSGYTF. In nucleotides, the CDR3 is TGCGCCACCACGGACAGGGGCCGACCTTCCGGCTACACCTTC.

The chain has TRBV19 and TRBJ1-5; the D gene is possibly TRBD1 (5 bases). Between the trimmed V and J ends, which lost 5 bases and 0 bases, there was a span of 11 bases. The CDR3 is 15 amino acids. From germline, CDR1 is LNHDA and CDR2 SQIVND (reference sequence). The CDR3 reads CASSWGDGSNQPQHF. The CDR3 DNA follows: TGTGCCAGTAGTTGGGGGGACGGTAGCAATCAGCCCCAGCATTTT.

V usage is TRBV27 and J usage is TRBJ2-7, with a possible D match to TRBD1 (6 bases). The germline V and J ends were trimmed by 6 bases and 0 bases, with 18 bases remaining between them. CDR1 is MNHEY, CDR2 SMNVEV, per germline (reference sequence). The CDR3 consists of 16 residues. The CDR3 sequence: CASSHPSQGPSYEQYF. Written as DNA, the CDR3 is TGTGCCAGCAGCCACCCCAGCCAGGGGCCCTCCTACGAGCAGTACTTC.

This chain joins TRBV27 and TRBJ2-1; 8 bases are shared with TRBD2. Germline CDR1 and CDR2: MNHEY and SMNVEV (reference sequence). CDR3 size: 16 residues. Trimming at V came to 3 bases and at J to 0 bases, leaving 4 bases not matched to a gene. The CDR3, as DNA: TGTGCCAGCAGTTTTCGACTAGCGAGCTCCTACAATGAGCAGTTCTTC. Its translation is CASSFRLASSYNEQFF.

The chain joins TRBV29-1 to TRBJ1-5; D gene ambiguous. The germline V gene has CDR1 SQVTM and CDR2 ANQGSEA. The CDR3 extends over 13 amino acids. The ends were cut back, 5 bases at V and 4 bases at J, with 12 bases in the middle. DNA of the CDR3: TGCAGCGTTTCGCTGAGCCGAAATCAGCCCCAGCATTTT. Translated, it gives CSVSLSRNQPQHF.

The CDR3 spells CASRPGQRIPLRDTIYF. The CDR3 DNA follows: TGTGCCAGCAGACCGGGACAGAGGATTCCTCTTAGGGACACCATATATTTT. The chain has TRBV6-4 and TRBJ1-3; 7 nucleotides line up with TRBD1. CDR1 and CDR2 (germline): MRHNA, SNTAGT. Trimming removed 6 bases from V and 8 bases from J; junction bases left unmatched: 19. The CDR3 has 17 residues.

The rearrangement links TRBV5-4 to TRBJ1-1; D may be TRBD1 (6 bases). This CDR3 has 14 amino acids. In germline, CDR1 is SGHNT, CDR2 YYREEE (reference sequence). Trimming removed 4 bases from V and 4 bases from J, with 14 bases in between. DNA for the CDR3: TGTGCCAGCAGCCTCAGGGGTCCGGGCACTGAAGCTTTCTTT. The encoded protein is CASSLRGPGTEAFF.

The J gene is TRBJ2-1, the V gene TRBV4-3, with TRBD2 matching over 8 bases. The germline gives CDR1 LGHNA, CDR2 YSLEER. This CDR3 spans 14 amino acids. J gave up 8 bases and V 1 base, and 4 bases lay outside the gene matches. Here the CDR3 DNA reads TGCGCCAGCAGCCAAGGGGGACTAGTCGATGAGCAGTTCTTC. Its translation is CASSQGGLVDEQFF.

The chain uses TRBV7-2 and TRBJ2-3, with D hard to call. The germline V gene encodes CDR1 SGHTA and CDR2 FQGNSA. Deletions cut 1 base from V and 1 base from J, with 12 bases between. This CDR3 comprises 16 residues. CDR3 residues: CASSLEWASGTDTQYF. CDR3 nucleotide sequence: TGTGCCAGCAGCTTAGAGTGGGCCTCTGGCACAGATACGCAGTATTTT.

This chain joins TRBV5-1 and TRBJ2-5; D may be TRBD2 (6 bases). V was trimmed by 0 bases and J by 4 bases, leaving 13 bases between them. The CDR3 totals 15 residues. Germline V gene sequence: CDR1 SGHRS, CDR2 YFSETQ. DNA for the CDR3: TGCGCCAGCAGCTTGGCCGAGGCGGGATCAGAGACCCAGTACTTC. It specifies CASSLAEAGSETQYF.

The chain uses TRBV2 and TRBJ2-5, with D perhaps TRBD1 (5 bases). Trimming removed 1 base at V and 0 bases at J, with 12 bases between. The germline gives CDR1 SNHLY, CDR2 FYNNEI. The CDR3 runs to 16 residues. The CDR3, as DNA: TGTGCCAGCAGTGAAGTGGCAGGGATGTACCAAGAGACCCAGTACTTC. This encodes CASSEVAGMYQETQYF.

The CDR3 spells CASSLVRETQYF. CDR3 coding DNA: TGTGCCAGCAGCTTAGTCCGGGAGACCCAGTACTTC. V is TRBV7-9 and J is TRBJ2-5; D remains unclear. The germline V gene encodes CDR1 SEHNR and CDR2 FQNEAQ (reference sequence). This CDR3 has 12 amino acids. With 1 base removed from V and 5 bases from J, the gap between germline ends came to 5 bases.

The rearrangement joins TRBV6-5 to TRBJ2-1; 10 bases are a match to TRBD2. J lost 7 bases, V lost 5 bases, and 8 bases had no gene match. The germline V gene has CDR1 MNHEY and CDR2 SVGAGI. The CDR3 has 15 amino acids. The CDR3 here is CASSPGTSEINEQFF. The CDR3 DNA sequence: TGTGCCAGCAGTCCCGGGACTAGCGAGATAAATGAGCAGTTCTTC.

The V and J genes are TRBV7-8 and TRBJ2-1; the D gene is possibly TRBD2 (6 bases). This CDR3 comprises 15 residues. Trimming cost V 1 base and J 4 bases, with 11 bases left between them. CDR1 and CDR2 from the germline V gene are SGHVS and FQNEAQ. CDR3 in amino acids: CASSLVSGTYNEQFF. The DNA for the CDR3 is TGTGCCAGCAGCTTAGTTAGCGGAACTTACAATGAGCAGTTCTTC. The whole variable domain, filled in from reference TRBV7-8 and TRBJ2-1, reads GAGVSQSPRYKVAKRGQDVALRCDPISGHVSLFWYQQALGQGPEFLTYFQNEAQLDKSGLPSDRFFAERPEGSVSTLKIQRTQQEDSAVYLCASSLVSGTYNEQFFGPGTRLTVL.